The clone carrying this TCR beta chain was seen a handful of times. Its specificity is not known. The same CDR3 also results from other DNA sequences found in this sample. The record originates from a study of cytomegalovirus exposure and HLA in healthy donors. Study-wide background: A previous analysis identified approximately 120 million unique TCR beta sequences derived from roughly 190 million T cells.

The PCR employed 60 Vbeta primers together with 13 Jbeta primers. Measured with immunoSEQ multiplex PCR; TCRdb has only the in-frame clones, and not every one. Of about 120,000 clones listed, roughly 63% were seen once; the top ten hold 10%. The CDR3 is made up of 13 amino acids. Germline CDR1 reads MNHEY; CDR2 reads SMNVEV (reference sequence). V lost 6 bases and J 1 base, leaving 9 bases between the germline ends. Study observations and caveats: Based on reports, TCR beta sequences accurately predicted HLA-A and HLA-B alleles for most subjects. Being productive about 90% or about 30% of the time was typical of most TCR beta V segments in an earlier analysis.

These donors, healthy bone marrow donors, were studied. The chain joins TRBV27 to TRBJ1-1; D perhaps matches TRBD1 (5 bases). The specimen was PBMCs. The TCR sequence derives from a man aged 35-49 years in good health and CMV-seropositive. The CDR3 bases are TGTGCCAGCAGCCCAACAGGGAACACTGAAGCTTTCTTT. Its translation is CASSPTGNTEAFF.